The sequence of this TCR beta chain was determined in a study of blood T cells in healthy people across ages. Looking at the study overall: Researchers report that template switching captured about one barcoded beta molecule per two T cells.

Remarks on this clonotype: The antigen is undetermined.

A sample-barcoded 5' primer and a J-beta primer mix were used in a second PCR of about 7 to 12 cycles. TCRdb reprocessed the 5' RACE reads via MiXCR and lists one record per CDR3 protein. Found here are roughly 1.5 million distinct CDR3 sequences, 35% to 45% of them singletons; the top ten hold approximately 4.1%. The CDR3 contains 15 residues. Trimming took off 4 bases at V and 2 bases at J, with 15 bases between the two ends. The V gene's germline CDR1 is MNHEY and CDR2 SMNVEV (reference sequence). Study-wide points: Per-million-T-cell TCR beta diversity fell roughly linearly with age.

The receptor was isolated from a woman aged 18-29 years in good health. The rearrangement uses TRBV27 and TRBJ2-7; the D is unclear. Specimen: blood. CDR3 amino acids: CASSSPSTFPYEQYF. The CDR3 nucleotides are TGTGCCAGCAGTTCACCTTCGACATTTCCCTACGAGCAGTACTTC.